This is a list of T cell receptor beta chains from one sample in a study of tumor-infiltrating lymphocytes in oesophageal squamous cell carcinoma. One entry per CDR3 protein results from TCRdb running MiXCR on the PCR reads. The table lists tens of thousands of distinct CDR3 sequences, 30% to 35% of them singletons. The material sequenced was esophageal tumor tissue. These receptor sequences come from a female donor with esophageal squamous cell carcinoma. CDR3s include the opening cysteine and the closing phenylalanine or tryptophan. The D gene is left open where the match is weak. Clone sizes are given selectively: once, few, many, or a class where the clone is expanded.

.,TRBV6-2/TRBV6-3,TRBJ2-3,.,CASSPTDSTDTQYF,TGTGCCAGCAGTCCCACCGATAGCACAGATACGCAGTATTTT
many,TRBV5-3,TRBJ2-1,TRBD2,CARSWGTNFSYNEQFF,TGTGCCAGAAGCTGGGGGACTAATTTCTCCTACAATGAGCAGTTCTTC
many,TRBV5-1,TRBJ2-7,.,CASSPGLSLGSYEQYF,TGCGCCAGCAGCCCCGGGCTCTCCCTGGGCTCCTACGAGCAGTACTTC
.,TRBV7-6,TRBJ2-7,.,CASSLAGKVNEQYF,TGTGCCAGCAGCTTAGCGGGAAAGGTCAATGAGCAGTACTTC
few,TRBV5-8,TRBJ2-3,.,CASSLVTATIDTQYF,TGTGCCAGCAGCTTGGTGACAGCTACTATAGATACGCAGTATTTT
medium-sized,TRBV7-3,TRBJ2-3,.,CASSLQVTDTQYF,TGTGCCAGCAGCTTACAGGTCACAGATACGCAGTATTTT
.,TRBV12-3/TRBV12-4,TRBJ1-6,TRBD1,CASSSGTEYEQDF,TGTGCCAGCAGTTCCGGGACAGAGTACGAGCAGGACTTT
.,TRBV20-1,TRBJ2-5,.,CSARVAQGRETQYF,TGCAGTGCTAGAGTTGCCCAGGGACGAGAGACCCAGTACTTC
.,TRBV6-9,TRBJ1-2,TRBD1,CASSYRKRGLSGYTF,TGTGCCAGCAGTTATCGGAAAAGGGGGCTTAGTGGCTACACCTTC
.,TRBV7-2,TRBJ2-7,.,CASSFQGGYEQYF,TGTGCCAGCAGCTTCCAAGGGGGGTACGAGCAGTACTTC
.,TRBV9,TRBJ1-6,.,CASSLPSGGGNSPLHF,TGTGCCAGCAGCCTCCCAAGCGGCGGGGGGAATTCACCCCTCCACTTT
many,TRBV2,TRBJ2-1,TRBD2,CASRERDESYNEQFF,TGTGCCAGCAGGGAGCGGGATGAATCCTACAATGAGCAGTTCTTC
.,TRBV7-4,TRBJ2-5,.,CASSLVGETQYF,TGTGCCAGCAGCTTAGTAGGGGAGACCCAGTACTTC
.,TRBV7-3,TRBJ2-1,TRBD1,CASSLGQGLNEQFF,TGTGCCAGCAGCTTAGGACAGGGGCTAAATGAGCAGTTCTTC
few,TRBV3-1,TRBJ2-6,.,CASSQPTGPGANVLTF,TGTGCCAGCAGCCAACCGACAGGCCCTGGGGCCAACGTCCTGACTTTC
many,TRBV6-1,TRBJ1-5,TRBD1,CASSPTGGWDQPQHF,TGTGCCAGCAGTCCGACAGGGGGCTGGGATCAGCCCCAGCATTTT
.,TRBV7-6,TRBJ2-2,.,CASSQGGTDPNTGELFF,TGTGCCAGCAGCCAAGGGGGTACAGATCCGAACACCGGGGAGCTGTTTTTT
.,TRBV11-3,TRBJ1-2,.,CASSNGQTEPYYGYTF,TGTGCCAGCAGCAATGGACAGACCGAACCTTACTATGGCTACACCTTC
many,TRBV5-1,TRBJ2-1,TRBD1,CASSLQGADYNEQFF,TGCGCCAGCAGCTTACAGGGGGCAGACTACAATGAGCAGTTCTTC
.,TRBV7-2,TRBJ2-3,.,CASSLSADTQYF,TGTGCCAGCAGCTTAAGCGCAGATACGCAGTATTTT
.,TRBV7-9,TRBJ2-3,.,CASSMFTDTQYF,TGTGCCAGCAGCATGTTCACAGATACGCAGTATTTT
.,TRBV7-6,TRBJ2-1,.,CASSLLRRYNEQFF,TGTGCCAGCAGCTTATTACGACGGTACAATGAGCAGTTCTTC
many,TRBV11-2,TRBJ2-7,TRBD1,CASSLRDSSYEQYF,TGTGCCAGCAGCCTCCGGGACAGCTCCTACGAGCAGTACTTC
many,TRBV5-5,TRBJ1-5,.,CASSLALGVHQPQHF,TGTGCCAGCAGCTTGGCCCTCGGGGTGCATCAGCCCCAGCATTTT
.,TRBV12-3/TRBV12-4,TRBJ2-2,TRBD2,CASRSGSLGELFF,TGTGCCAGCAGGAGCGGGAGCTTAGGGGAGCTGTTTTTT
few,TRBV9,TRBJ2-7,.,CASSPTQGNYEQYF,TGTGCCAGCAGCCCGACCCAGGGAAACTACGAGCAGTACTTC
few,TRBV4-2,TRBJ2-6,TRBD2,CASSSGRALSGANVLTF,TGTGCCAGCAGTAGCGGGAGGGCCCTCTCTGGGGCCAACGTCCTGACTTTC
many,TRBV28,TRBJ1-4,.,CASSTVINEKLFF,TGTGCCAGCAGTACGGTAATTAATGAAAAACTGTTTTTT
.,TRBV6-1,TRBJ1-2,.,CASSYLQGYYGYTF,TGTGCCAGCAGTTACCTACAGGGTTACTATGGCTACACCTTC